The 30 T cell receptor beta chains reported below all come from one sample, sequenced in a study of Ad26.COV2.S vaccination and SARS-CoV-2 variants. As to treatment: 15 to 20 received Ad26.COV2.S at low or high dose, single or two shots; 5 received placebo; per-sample allocation not given. Day 63 after the first vaccine or placebo injection was the time point for sampling. Clones were read by immunoSEQ multiplex PCR, and TCRdb kept only the in-frame ones, dropping some. This table has 400,000 or so clones, 70% to 90% appearing once. Source: peripheral blood, taken in a trial of Ad26.COV2.S vaccine versus placebo. The origin of the receptors is a person aged 18 to 65 who received the Ad26.COV2.S COVID-19 vaccine or a placebo.

This chain links TRBV19 with TRBJ2-4; D is unresolved. V shed 3 bases and J shed 0 bases, with 15 bases lying between them. This CDR3 contains 17 residues. Germline CDR1 reads LNHDA; CDR2 reads SQIVND (reference sequence). The CDR3 coding sequence is TGTGCCAGTAGTATGTGGGGTAGGGAACTAGCCAAAAACATTCAGTACTTC. Translating gives CASSMWGRELAKNIQYF. The full variable domain, rest sourced from reference TRBV19 and TRBJ2-4, is DGGITQSPKYLFRKEGQNVTLSCEQNLNHDAMYWYRQDPGQGLRLIYYSQIVNDFQKGDIAEGYSVSREKKESFPLTVTSAQKNPTAFYLCASSMWGRELAKNIQYFGAGTRLSVL.

This clone came up a few times. The chain is built from TRBV6-5 and TRBJ1-1; weak D call: TRBD1 (6 bases). Looked up from germline, CDR1 is MNHEY and CDR2 is SVGAGI. The CDR3 runs 14 residues. V lost 6 bases and J 10 bases, leaving 21 bases between the germline ends. The CDR3 bases are TGTGCCAGCAGGCCACAGGGATTCACTAGTGGAGCTTTCTTT. Its protein is CASRPQGFTSGAFF.

In DNA form, the CDR3 reads TGTGCCAGTAGTATAGACACAGACATAGGTCAGTTCTTC. Its protein is CASSIDTDIGQFF. The chain carries TRBV19 and TRBJ2-1; D not certain. CDR3 size: 13 residues. CDR1 and CDR2 (germline): LNHDA, SQIVND (reference sequence). Trimming pared 0 bases from V and 13 bases from J, leaving 13 bases between.

This chain joins TRBV18 and TRBJ1-2; possible D gene TRBD1, 6 bases. Germline CDR1 KGHSH, CDR2 LQKENI. CDR3 length: 15 residues. Trimming pared 1 base from V and 6 bases from J, leaving 15 bases between. This CDR3 is CASSPRRSGEDGYTF. CDR3 in DNA: TGTGCCAGCTCACCACGTAGGTCAGGGGAGGATGGCTACACCTTC. Full variable domain (outside the CDR3, taken from reference TRBV18 and TRBJ1-2): NAGVMQNPRHLVRRRGQEARLRCSPMKGHSHVYWYRQLPEEGLKFMVYLQKENIIDESGMPKERFSAEFPKEGPSILRIQQVVRGDSAAYFCASSPRRSGEDGYTFGSGTRLTVV.

The chain couples TRBV11-2 to TRBJ1-3, with unresolved D. CDR1 SGHAT and CDR2 FQNNGV come from the germline V gene. The CDR3 contains 14 residues. Trimming took off 3 bases at V and 3 bases at J, with 9 bases between the two ends. This chain's CDR3 is CASSLSLYGNTIYF. CDR3 nucleotide sequence: TGTGCCAGCAGCTTGAGTTTATATGGAAACACCATATATTTT.

The J gene is TRBJ1-2, the V gene TRBV2, with 8 bases lining up with TRBD1. The germline gives CDR1 SNHLY, CDR2 FYNNEI. With 10 bases clipped from V and 7 bases from J, the junction kept 14 bases outside the gene matches. CDR3 length equals 14 residues. This CDR3 is CATRLDRAGSGYTF. CDR3 DNA: TGTGCCACGCGGCTGGACAGGGCGGGATCTGGCTACACCTTC.

This sequence joins TRBV2 and TRBJ1-1; D unresolved. CDR1 is SNHLY and CDR2 is FYNNEI in the germline V gene. The CDR3 extends over 17 amino acids. V lost 5 bases and J lost 0, with 19 bases in between. The CDR3, as DNA: TGTGCCAGCAGTAGAAGGGTGGGGAAAGGGATGAACACTGAAGCTTTCTTT. Its translation: CASSRRVGKGMNTEAFF.

The J gene is TRBJ1-4, the V gene TRBV4-1; D is possibly TRBD1 (5 bases). Germline CDR1 MGHRA, CDR2 YSYEKL. The CDR3 is made up of 14 amino acids. Trimming left V 0 bases short and J 5 bases short, with 7 bases between. In DNA form, the CDR3 reads TGCGCCAGCAGCCAAGATTGGGGGAATGAAAAACTGTTTTTT. It is translated as CASSQDWGNEKLFF.

The rearrangement joins TRBV7-2 to TRBJ2-3; D gene uncertain. The V gene's germline CDR1 is SGHTA and CDR2 FQGNSA. Trimming removed 1 base from V and 2 bases from J, with 7 bases in between. The CDR3 spans 14 residues. For the CDR3, the DNA is TGTGCCAGCAGCTTAGAACTGGCCACAGATACGCAGTATTTT. Translated: CASSLELATDTQYF.

The CDR3 region has the DNA TGTGCCAGCAGCTTGTGGCCCCAGGGACCCCCAGATACGCAGTATTTT. It codes for CASSLWPQGPPDTQYF. This chain connects TRBV5-5 to TRBJ2-3; D assignment may be TRBD1 or TRBD2 (5 bases each). Germline CDR1 SGHKS, CDR2 YYEKEE (reference sequence). The CDR3 contains 16 residues. V was trimmed by 1 base and J by 4 bases, leaving 16 bases between them.

The chain joins TRBV7-8 to TRBJ1-4, with D maybe TRBD1 (5 bases). The CDR3 consists of 14 residues. CDR1 and CDR2 from the germline V gene are SGHVS and FQNEAQ. The V and J ends lost 2 bases and 7 bases respectively, with 11 bases between them. The CDR3 is CASSLPGTPEKLFF. CDR3 nucleotides: TGTGCCAGCAGCTTACCCGGGACCCCTGAAAAACTGTTTTTT. The entire variable domain, with the rest obtained from reference TRBV7-8 and TRBJ1-4, is as follows: GAGVSQSPRYKVAKRGQDVALRCDPISGHVSLFWYQQALGQGPEFLTYFQNEAQLDKSGLPSDRFFAERPEGSVSTLKIQRTQQEDSAVYLCASSLPGTPEKLFFGSGTQLSVL.

Comment on this clone: Other DNA sequences in this sample translate to the same CDR3. V and J are TRBV3-1 (or the pseudogene TRBV3-2) and TRBJ1-2; no clear D gene. The CDR3 covers 11 residues. From germline, CDR1 is LGHDT and CDR2 YNNKEL (reference sequence). The V end lost 0 bases, the J end lost 7 bases, and 3 bases lay between the germline ends. The CDR3 is CASSQEGGYTF. The CDR3 nucleotides read TGTGCCAGCAGCCAAGAAGGTGGCTACACCTTC.

The chain is built from TRBV12-3 or TRBV12-4 and TRBJ1-6; unclear D gene. V dropped 3 bases and J dropped 12 bases, with 6 bases sitting between them. The CDR3 consists of 11 residues. The CDR3 nucleotides are TGTGCCAGCAGTTTTGCAGGACCCCTCCACTTT. It is translated as CASSFAGPLHF.

The chain carries TRBV5-1 and TRBJ2-1; no definite D call. The CDR3 totals 13 residues. Trimming took 4 bases from V and 7 from J, leaving 12 bases between them. Per germline, CDR1 SGHRS and CDR2 YFSETQ. Here the CDR3 reads CASSLAAPNEQFF. Written as DNA, the CDR3 is TGCGCCAGCAGCCTGGCGGCTCCTAATGAGCAGTTCTTC.

As DNA, the CDR3 is TGTGCCAGCAGTTGGCTATCGAACACCGGGGAGCTGTTTTTT. It codes for CASSWLSNTGELFF. This chain links TRBV6-5 with TRBJ2-2; D is uncertain. The germline gives CDR1 MNHEY, CDR2 SVGAGI. The ends were cut back, 4 bases at V and 0 bases at J, with 6 bases in the middle. The CDR3 has 14 amino acids.

The V gene is TRBV11-2, the J gene TRBJ1-4; D uncertain. V gave up 0 bases and J gave up 8 bases, with 7 bases separating them. The CDR3 runs to 13 residues. Germline V gene data show CDR1 as SGHAT and CDR2 as FQNNGV. The CDR3 coding sequence is TGTGCCAGCAGCTTAGAGTTTCGGGAAAAACTGTTTTTT. This encodes CASSLEFREKLFF.

This clone was detected a few times. J is TRBJ2-7 and V is TRBV7-2; D possibly corresponds to TRBD1 (6 bases). Germline CDR1 and CDR2: SGHTA and FQGNSA. Trimming pared 1 base from V and 0 bases from J, leaving 13 bases between. The CDR3 consists of 16 residues. Here the CDR3 reads CASSLDYGQSSYEQYF. In DNA form, the CDR3 reads TGTGCCAGCAGCTTAGATTACGGACAGAGCTCCTACGAGCAGTACTTC.

The chain carries TRBV12-3 or TRBV12-4 and TRBJ1-1; D may be TRBD1 (5 bases). The CDR3 length is 11 residues. The ends were cut back, 6 bases at V and 6 bases at J, with 8 bases in the middle. This CDR3 is CASRQTAEAFF. The DNA for the CDR3 is TGTGCCAGCAGGCAGACAGCTGAAGCTTTCTTT.

This chain joins TRBV5-6 and TRBJ1-5; D is unresolved. Germline lookup yields CDR1 SGHDT and CDR2 YYEEEE. This CDR3 contains 12 residues. Between the trimmed V and J ends, which lost 4 bases and 9 bases, there was a span of 11 bases. The DNA of the CDR3 is TGTGCCAGCAGCCTCTCAGTCGGGCCCCAGCATTTT. Its protein is CASSLSVGPQHF.

The chain links TRBV4-1 to TRBJ2-5; D may be TRBD2 (7 bases). The CDR3 is 16 amino acids. The V end lost 4 bases, the J end lost 5 bases, and 20 bases lay between the germline ends. In germline, CDR1 is MGHRA, CDR2 YSYEKL. CDR3 sequence (DNA): TGCGCCAGCAGCCTTCTAGCGGACCCAAGGGGGGAGACCCAGTACTTC. It encodes CASSLLADPRGETQYF.

The chain couples TRBV7-8 to TRBJ1-1; D is unresolved. The CDR3 totals 16 residues. Per germline, CDR1 SGHVS and CDR2 FQNEAQ. V dropped 6 bases and J dropped 1 base, with 18 bases sitting between them. CDR3 sequence reads: CASRQKGGRANTEAFF. CDR3 nucleotides: TGTGCCAGCAGGCAGAAGGGCGGTAGAGCGAACACTGAAGCTTTCTTT.

A word on this clone: The germline gene is not matched at one end of the junction; a read error may be the cause. The chain has TRBV6-1 and TRBJ1-5; 7 bases are shared with TRBD1. The germline gives CDR1 MNHNS, CDR2 SASEGT. The CDR3 loop spans 15 amino acids. In nucleotides, the CDR3 is TGTGCCAGCAGTGAGGAGCGGGACAGATATCAGCCTCAGCATTTT. It is translated as CASSEERDRYQPQHF.

This chain joins TRBV27 and TRBJ1-6; TRBD1 matches at 7 bases. V shed 2 bases, J shed 5 bases, and the junction held 6 bases outside the gene matches. The CDR3 loop spans 16 amino acids. Germline values: CDR1 MNHEY, CDR2 SMNVEV (reference sequence). CDR3 residues: CASSLHPTGDNSPLHF. The CDR3 nucleotides read TGTGCCAGCAGTTTACACCCAACAGGGGATAATTCACCCCTCCACTTT.

This sequence joins TRBV18 and TRBJ1-5; 9 nucleotides match TRBD1. The CDR3 spans 17 residues. Germline V gene data show CDR1 as KGHSH and CDR2 as LQKENI. The ends lost 2 bases at V and 0 bases at J; junction bases unmatched: 5. The CDR3 loop reads CASSPWDRDYSNQPQHF. The DNA of the CDR3 is TGTGCCAGCTCACCATGGGACAGGGACTATAGCAATCAGCCCCAGCATTTT.

The chain employs TRBV27 and TRBJ2-5; no firm D call. Trimming took 6 bases from V and 7 from J, leaving 18 bases between them. Looked up from germline, CDR1 is MNHEY and CDR2 is SMNVEV (reference sequence). The CDR3 extends over 14 amino acids. Written as DNA, the CDR3 is TGTGCCAGCAGCCCCAGAGTAGGTTACGTGACCCAGTACTTC. As protein: CASSPRVGYVTQYF.

The rearrangement joins TRBV5-6 to TRBJ1-2, with D tentatively TRBD1 (5 bases). V was trimmed by 0 bases and J by 3 bases, leaving 9 bases between them. CDR1 is SGHDT and CDR2 is YYEEEE in the germline V gene. The CDR3 runs 14 residues. In DNA, the CDR3 is TGTGCCAGCAGCTTGGACCCCAGGGACTATGGCTACACCTTC. This codes for CASSLDPRDYGYTF.

The chain has TRBV5-6 and TRBJ2-5; perhaps TRBD1 as D (5 bases). Germline CDR1 is SGHDT and CDR2 is YYEEEE. The CDR3 spans 14 residues. Trimming took off 2 bases at V and 1 base at J, with 9 bases between the two ends. CDR3 coding DNA: TGTGCCAGCAGCTTCGGACACCTCCAAGAGACCCAGTACTTC. Translation: CASSFGHLQETQYF.

About this clone itself: It is unclear where the CDR3 begins or ends on the DNA, so no DNA is shown, and the CDR3 is as TCRdb lists it. The chain carries TRBV5-4 and TRBJ1-2; the table's D call, TRBD1, has no DNA check behind it. The CDR3 is 16 amino acids in total, end residues counted. Germline CDR1 is SGHNT and CDR2 is YYREEE (reference sequence). This chain's CDR3 is CASGASGQGAYYGYTF.

V usage is TRBV21-1 and J usage is TRBJ2-5; the listed D gene, TRBD2, was not tested against the DNA. TRBV21-1 counts as a pseudogene. This CDR3 has 18 amino acids. The CDR3: CASSKVASGGPCQETQYF. CDR3 nucleotides: TGTGCCAGCAGCAAAGTGGCTAGCGGGGGGCCATGCCAAGAGACCCAGTACTTC.

This clone appeared a single time. The chain is built from TRBV29-1 and TRBJ1-1; D remains unclear. This CDR3 region has 13 residues. V lost 7 bases to trimming and J lost 5 bases, with 17 bases between them. Looked up from germline, CDR1 is SQVTM and CDR2 is ANQGSEA. In DNA, the CDR3 is TGCAGCGCCTCCCTAGAGGTGGTAACTGAAGCTTTCTTT. Protein: CSASLEVVTEAFF. The whole variable domain, remainder taken from reference TRBV29-1 and TRBJ1-1, is SAVISQKPSRDICQRGTSLTIQCQVDSQVTMMFWYRQQPGQSLTLIATANQGSEATYESGFVIDKFPISRPNLTFSTLTVSNMSPEDSSIYLCSASLEVVTEAFFGQGTRLTVV.